Each of the 32 T cell receptor beta chains below was sequenced from the same sample in a study of blood T cell repertoires in COVID-19. Some clones are missing from TCRdb's copy, which holds only in-frame ones; the method was immunoSEQ multiplex PCR. Of fewer than 250,000 clones listed, less than 90% are singletons. Sequences were obtained from peripheral blood. Receptors were obtained from a man between 65 and 85 years old with acute or convalescent COVID-19.

V is TRBV11-2 and J is TRBJ2-2; a weak D match, TRBD2 (6 bases). V lost 0 bases and J 2 bases, leaving 16 bases between the germline ends. The V gene's germline CDR1 is SGHAT and CDR2 FQNNGV. This CDR3 has 18 amino acids. CDR3 loop: CASSLDRYGRGNTGELFF. As DNA, the CDR3 is TGTGCCAGCAGCTTAGATCGGTACGGGAGAGGTAACACCGGGGAGCTGTTTTTT.

The chain recombines TRBV3-1 (or the pseudogene TRBV3-2) with TRBJ2-3, with D unclear. V dropped 1 base and J dropped 0 bases, with 11 bases sitting between them. The CDR3 has 16 residues. CDR1 LGHDT and CDR2 YNNKEL come from the germline V gene (reference sequence). CDR3 coding DNA: TGTGCCAGCAGCCAAGGAACAGCCACTAGCACAGATACGCAGTATTTT. Translated: CASSQGTATSTDTQYF.

In this sample, this clone turned up once. This chain connects TRBV18 to TRBJ2-1; 9 positions agree with TRBD2. Unmatched junction bases numbered 7, after V lost 5 bases and J lost 5 bases. Germline V gives CDR1 KGHSH, CDR2 LQKENI. The CDR3 runs to 15 residues. The CDR3 loop reads CASSKNSGGNNEQFF. For the CDR3, the DNA is TGTGCCAGCTCAAAGAATAGCGGGGGTAACAATGAGCAGTTCTTC.

The chain combines TRBV6-5 with TRBJ1-6; 7 nucleotides align to TRBD1. The CDR3 runs 12 residues. V shed 10 bases, J shed 11 bases, and the junction held 8 bases outside the gene matches. Germline lookup yields CDR1 MNHEY and CDR2 SVGAGI. The CDR3 bases are TGTGCCACAAGACAGGGCGAACCACCCCTCCACTTT. As protein: CATRQGEPPLHF.

The rearrangement uses TRBV28 and TRBJ1-1; D not resolved. Trimming took 3 bases from V and 11 from J, leaving 7 bases between them. CDR3 length: 10 residues. Germline V gives CDR1 MDHEN, CDR2 SYDVKM. CDR3 loop: CASSFREAFF. The CDR3 nucleotides read TGTGCCAGCAGTTTCCGGGAGGCTTTCTTT.

The J gene is TRBJ1-5, the V gene TRBV11-2; D may be TRBD1 (5 bases). Germline V gives CDR1 SGHAT, CDR2 FQNNGV. The V end was cut by 1 base, the J end by 5 bases, with 9 bases between. The CDR3 is 14 residues long. This CDR3 reads CASSLGGAYQPQHF. CDR3 DNA: TGTGCCAGCAGCTTAGGTGGGGCCTATCAGCCCCAGCATTTT.

The chain recombines TRBV11-2 with TRBJ1-2; D is ambiguous. Germline V gene lookup returns CDR1 SGHAT and CDR2 FQNNGV. With 3 bases removed from V and 2 bases from J, the gap between germline ends came to 7 bases. The CDR3 runs to 13 residues. CDR3 protein: CASSLTQNYGYTF. The CDR3 DNA reads as TGTGCCAGCAGCTTGACACAGAACTATGGCTACACCTTC.

The chain links TRBV13 to TRBJ1-1; D remains unclear. The CDR3 has 14 amino acids. The germline gives CDR1 PRHDT, CDR2 FYEKMQ (reference sequence). The V and J ends lost 3 bases and 1 base respectively, with 9 bases between them. CDR3: CASSFSVPNTEAFF. For the CDR3, the DNA is TGTGCCAGCAGCTTTTCGGTTCCGAACACTGAAGCTTTCTTT.

V and J are TRBV7-2 and TRBJ2-7; D may be TRBD2 (6 bases). The V end was cut by 2 bases, the J end by 2 bases, with 19 bases between. The CDR3 extends over 17 amino acids. Germline CDR1 is SGHTA and CDR2 is FQGNSA. The CDR3 bases are TGTGCCAGCAGCTTATCCCCAGGGAGGACCTATGCCTACGAGCAGTACTTC. Translated: CASSLSPGRTYAYEQYF.

The V and J genes are TRBV9 and TRBJ2-2, with D perhaps TRBD1 (6 bases). Germline V gene lookup returns CDR1 SGDLS and CDR2 YYNGEE. The CDR3 runs 18 residues. V gave up 3 bases and J gave up 0 bases, with 18 bases separating them. The chain's CDR3 is CASSDDPSGTTNTGELFF. DNA for the CDR3: TGTGCCAGCAGCGACGATCCGTCCGGGACAACGAACACCGGGGAGCTGTTTTTT.

This clone has only one observation. The chain employs TRBV11-2 and TRBJ2-3; 11 positions agree with TRBD1. The V and J ends lost 6 bases and 3 bases, in that order; junction bases with no gene match: 8. CDR3 size: 16 residues. CDR1 SGHAT and CDR2 FQNNGV come from the germline V gene. CDR3 DNA: TGTGCCAGCAGTAACTACGGGACAGGGGGGACAGATACGCAGTATTTT. This codes for CASSNYGTGGTDTQYF.

The chain joins TRBV2 to TRBJ2-3; tentative D call: TRBD2 (5 bases). CDR3 length: 12 amino acids. Per the germline V gene, CDR1 is SNHLY and CDR2 is FYNNEI. V was pared by 6 bases and J by 5 bases, with 9 bases between. As DNA, the CDR3 is TGTGCCAGCAGCGGGGATAAAGATACGCAGTATTTT. Translation: CASSGDKDTQYF.

The chain is built from TRBV12-5 and TRBJ1-2; D perhaps matches TRBD1 (5 bases). Germline V gene data show CDR1 as LGHNT and CDR2 as FRNRAP. Trimming cost V 6 bases and J 5 bases, with 16 bases left between them. The CDR3 covers 14 residues. The CDR3 loop is CASGTPTQGYGYTF. The CDR3 DNA sequence: TGTGCTAGTGGGACGCCGACTCAGGGATATGGCTACACCTTC.

The chain couples TRBV20-1 to TRBJ1-2; 9 nucleotides agree with TRBD1. The V and J ends lost 3 bases and 2 bases, in that order; junction bases with no gene match: 4. The CDR3 totals 14 residues. Germline CDR1 reads DFQATT; CDR2 reads SNEGSKA (reference sequence). CDR3 bases: TGCAGTGCTAGTGGACAGGGGTTGAACTATGGCTACACCTTC. This sequence encodes CSASGQGLNYGYTF.

The chain couples TRBV7-9 to TRBJ1-1, with D uncertain. Germline V gene data show CDR1 as SEHNR and CDR2 as FQNEAQ (reference sequence). The CDR3 extends over 14 amino acids. V was shortened by 5 bases and J by 3 bases, with 13 bases between the two germline ends. DNA of the CDR3: TGTGCCAGCAGCCCGTCGGGTGGCTACACTGAAGCTTTCTTT. Amino acids: CASSPSGGYTEAFF.

The chain recombines TRBV19 with TRBJ2-1; D not resolved. The CDR3 is made up of 14 amino acids. V was trimmed by 6 bases and J by 6 bases, leaving 15 bases between them. Germline V gives CDR1 LNHDA, CDR2 SQIVND (reference sequence). The CDR3 loop reads CASRVENLVNEQFF. As DNA, the CDR3 is TGTGCCAGTAGGGTGGAGAACCTTGTCAATGAGCAGTTCTTC.

J is TRBJ1-2 and V is TRBV3-1 (or the pseudogene TRBV3-2); perhaps TRBD1 as D (6 bases). V lost 4 bases to trimming and J lost 8 bases, with 17 bases between them. Germline CDR1 reads LGHDT; CDR2 reads YNNKEL (reference sequence). CDR3 length: 14 amino acids. DNA for the CDR3: TGTGCCAGCAGCCCATGGACAGTCGGAAGCGGCTACACCTTC. Amino acids: CASSPWTVGSGYTF.

The rearrangement links TRBV4-3 to TRBJ1-1; possibly TRBD1 for D (5 bases). V lost 0 bases to trimming and J lost 4 bases, with 15 bases between them. The V gene's germline CDR1 is LGHNA and CDR2 YSLEER. The length of the CDR3 is 16 residues. The CDR3 DNA reads TGCGCCAGCAGCCAAGATCTGCGGCAGGGTGGCACTGAAGCTTTCTTT. It specifies CASSQDLRQGGTEAFF.

This sequence joins TRBV24-1 and TRBJ1-5, with TRBD1 matching over 11 bases. Germline values: CDR1 KGHDR, CDR2 SFDVKD. The CDR3 extends over 16 amino acids. Losses at the gene ends were 7 bases for V and 6 bases for J; bases not matched to a gene: 10. CDR3 DNA: TGTGCCACCAGCGCCGGGTTTGGGACAGGGGGTCAGCCCCAGCATTTT. Translating gives CATSAGFGTGGQPQHF.

V and J are TRBV19 and TRBJ2-1; the match to TRBD2 covers 16 bases. The CDR3 is 17 amino acids. V dropped 5 bases and J dropped 6; count of bases not matched to a gene: 7. The germline CDR1 and CDR2 sequences are LNHDA and SQIVND (reference sequence). DNA of the CDR3: TGTGCCAGTAGTCCACCCGGGACTAGCGGGAGGGGCAATGAGCAGTTCTTC. This encodes CASSPPGTSGRGNEQFF.

The chain is built from TRBV14 and TRBJ1-2, with D perhaps matching TRBD1 (6 bases). The length of the CDR3 is 17 residues. V was cut by 4 bases and J by 5 bases, with 23 bases left in between. Germline-derived CDR1 and CDR2 are SGHDN and FVKESK. In DNA form, the CDR3 reads TGTGCCAGCAGCCGATTCGCGGTAGGACAGACGTCATATGGCTACACCTTC. Encoded protein: CASSRFAVGQTSYGYTF.

Only one count was recorded for this clone. This chain uses TRBV5-1 with TRBJ2-1; no clear D gene. Trimming took off 7 bases at V and 3 bases at J, with 5 bases between the two ends. Per germline, CDR1 SGHRS and CDR2 YFSETQ. CDR3 length equals 11 residues. CDR3 sequence: CASQNYNEQFF. For the CDR3, the DNA is TGCGCCAGCCAAAACTACAATGAGCAGTTCTTC.

The rearrangement joins TRBV9 to TRBJ1-3; tentative D call: TRBD1 (6 bases). The CDR3 has 14 amino acids. Looked up from germline, CDR1 is SGDLS and CDR2 is YYNGEE. V was shortened by 3 bases and J by 2 bases, with 9 bases between the two germline ends. The CDR3 loop is CASSDREAGNTIYF. The CDR3, as DNA: TGTGCCAGCAGCGACAGGGAAGCTGGAAACACCATATATTTT.

V is TRBV3-1 (or the pseudogene TRBV3-2) and J is TRBJ1-1; unclear D gene. Germline V gene data show CDR1 as LGHDT and CDR2 as YNNKEL (reference sequence). The CDR3 covers 12 residues. Trimming took off 1 base at V and 3 bases at J, with 3 bases between the two ends. CDR3 sequence reads: CASSQVYTEAFF. CDR3 in DNA: TGTGCCAGCAGCCAAGTATACACTGAAGCTTTCTTT.

CDR3 bases: TGTGCCAGTGACCTGGAACGGAGGGATCAGCCCCAGCATTTT. It specifies CASDLERRDQPQHF. This chain links TRBV19 with TRBJ1-5, with unresolved D. This CDR3 has 14 residues. V lost 8 bases, J lost 5 bases, and 16 bases lay in between. The V gene's germline CDR1 is LNHDA and CDR2 SQIVND (reference sequence). Variable domain in full (rest from reference TRBV19 and TRBJ1-5): DGGITQSPKYLFRKEGQNVTLSCEQNLNHDAMYWYRQDPGQGLRLIYYSQIVNDFQKGDIAEGYSVSREKKESFPLTVTSAQKNPTAFYLCASDLERRDQPQHFGDGTRLSIL.

The rearrangement joins TRBV7-8 to TRBJ2-1, with no clear D. Germline V gene sequence: CDR1 SGHVS, CDR2 FQNEAQ. V lost 1 base, J lost 7 bases, and 11 bases lay in between. CDR3 length: 14 amino acids. The CDR3 coding sequence is TGTGCCAGCAGCTTAGGTGAACCGAGTAATGAGCAGTTCTTC. Its translation: CASSLGEPSNEQFF.

A few counts support this clone. The genes are TRBV28 and TRBJ1-1; TRBD1 agrees at 7 bases. The germline CDR1 and CDR2 sequences are MDHEN and SYDVKM. With V trimmed by 6 bases and J by 1 base, 8 bases remained unmatched. This CDR3 is 15 amino acids long. CDR3 coding DNA: TGTGCCAGCAGCCTACAGGGGCCCTCGAACACTGAAGCTTTCTTT. Translating it yields CASSLQGPSNTEAFF. Looking up the rest from reference TRBV28 and TRBJ1-1 gives the full variable domain: DVKVTQSSRYLVKRTGEKVFLECVQDMDHENMFWYRQDPGLGLRLIYFSYDVKMKEKGDIPEGYSVSREKKERFSLILESASTNQTSMYLCASSLQGPSNTEAFFGQGTRLTVV.

The J gene is TRBJ1-1, the V gene TRBV7-9, with TRBD1 as a possible D gene (6 bases). Trimming cost V 5 bases and J 6 bases, with 16 bases left between them. Germline V gene data show CDR1 as SEHNR and CDR2 as FQNEAQ (reference sequence). This CDR3 is 14 amino acids long. The CDR3, as DNA: TGTGCCAGCAGCCCCGCCAGGGGTTATCCTGAAGCTTTCTTT. It codes for CASSPARGYPEAFF.

The genes are TRBV6-5 and TRBJ1-2; D not certain. Germline lookup yields CDR1 MNHEY and CDR2 SVGAGI. This CDR3 has 13 amino acids. V gave up 6 bases and J gave up 2 bases, with 10 bases separating them. The CDR3 protein is CASSDLQNYGYTF. In DNA form, the CDR3 reads TGTGCCAGCAGCGATTTGCAGAACTATGGCTACACCTTC.

The rearrangement joins TRBV7-3 to TRBJ1-5, with D possibly TRBD1 on 5 matching bases. The germline gives CDR1 SGHTA, CDR2 FQGTGA. This CDR3 comprises 16 residues. V gave up 4 bases and J gave up 6 bases, with 19 bases separating them. The CDR3 loop is CASSSDLTARGQPQHF. CDR3 DNA: TGTGCCAGCAGCTCCGACCTGACAGCCCGCGGTCAGCCCCAGCATTTT. Supplemented by reference TRBV7-3 and TRBJ1-5, the full variable domain reads GAGVSQTPSNKVTEKGKYVELRCDPISGHTALYWYRQSLGQGPEFLIYFQGTGAADDSGLPNDRFFAVRPEGSVSTLKIQRTERGDSAVYLCASSSDLTARGQPQHFGDGTRLSIL.

This sequence joins TRBV5-6 and TRBJ1-4; weak D call: TRBD1 (5 bases). Deletions cut 4 bases from V and 3 bases from J, with 13 bases between. In germline, CDR1 is SGHDT, CDR2 YYEEEE. The CDR3 extends over 15 amino acids. The CDR3 here is CASSRQGIANEKLFF. CDR3 DNA: TGTGCCAGCAGCCGGCAGGGAATAGCTAATGAAAAACTGTTTTTT. Full variable domain (rest looked up from reference TRBV5-6 and TRBJ1-4): DAGVTQSPTHLIKTRGQQVTLRCSPKSGHDTVSWYQQALGQGPQFIFQYYEEEERQRGNFPDRFSGHQFPNYSSELNVNALLLGDSALYLCASSRQGIANEKLFFGSGTQLSVL.

V usage is TRBV4-2 and J usage is TRBJ2-1; maybe TRBD2 (6 bases). The germline V gene has CDR1 LGHNA and CDR2 YNFKEQ. This CDR3 spans 13 amino acids. Trimming stripped 0 bases from V and 15 bases from J, with 15 bases between. In nucleotides, the CDR3 is TGTGCCAGCAGCCAAGATCCTACGGGAGAAGGGTTCTTC. Protein product: CASSQDPTGEGFF.